The clone carrying this T cell receptor beta chain turned up a few times. Antigen unknown. One entry per CDR3 protein, called by TCRdb with MiXCR from the RACE reads. The top ten clones hold approximately 15% of a sample with about 42,000 distinct CDR3 sequences, approximately 9% of them seen once. The record originates from a study of human T cells and chemical hapten exposure. Looking at the study overall: Patch testing placed 0.01% DPC on the upper back, with readings at 6 days. Findings and limits, study-wide: TCRs at high frequency, those above 1 in 1000, did not change with DPC sensitization.

Time point defined: patch test 2, 6 weeks after DPC sensitization. Treatment defined: therapeutic diphenylcyclopropenone sensitization with weekly scalp DPC. The CDR3 has 16 amino acids. Germline V CDR1 and CDR2: MDHEN, SYDVKM. With 5 bases clipped from V and 3 bases from J, the junction kept 13 bases outside the gene matches. The clonotype originates from a woman aged 35 to 49 with alopecia areata. Some clones in this sample may be carry-over from other donors' samples. The V and J genes are TRBV28 and TRBJ2-7; 7 positions agree with TRBD1. This specimen consisted of whole blood, obtained in connection with sensitization to the hapten diphenylcyclopropenone (DPC). The CDR3 DNA reads TGTGCCAGCAGTAGTCGACAGGGTCCAACCCTCTACGAGCAGTACTTC. The encoded protein is CASSSRQGPTLYEQYF.